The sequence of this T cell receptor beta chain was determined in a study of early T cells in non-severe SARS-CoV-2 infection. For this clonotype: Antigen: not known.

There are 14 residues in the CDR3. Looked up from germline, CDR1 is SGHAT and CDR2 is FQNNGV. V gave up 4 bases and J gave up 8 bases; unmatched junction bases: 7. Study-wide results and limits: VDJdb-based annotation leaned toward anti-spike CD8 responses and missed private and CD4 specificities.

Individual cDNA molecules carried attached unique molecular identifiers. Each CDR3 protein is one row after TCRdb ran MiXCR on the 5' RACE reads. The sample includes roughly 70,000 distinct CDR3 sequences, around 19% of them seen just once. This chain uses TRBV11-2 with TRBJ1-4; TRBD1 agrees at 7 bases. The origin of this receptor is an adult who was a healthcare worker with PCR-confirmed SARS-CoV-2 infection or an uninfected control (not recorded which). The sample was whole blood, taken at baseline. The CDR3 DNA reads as TGTGCCAGCAGCTCTGCAGGGGGTGGGGAAAAACTGTTTTTT. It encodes CASSSAGGGEKLFF.